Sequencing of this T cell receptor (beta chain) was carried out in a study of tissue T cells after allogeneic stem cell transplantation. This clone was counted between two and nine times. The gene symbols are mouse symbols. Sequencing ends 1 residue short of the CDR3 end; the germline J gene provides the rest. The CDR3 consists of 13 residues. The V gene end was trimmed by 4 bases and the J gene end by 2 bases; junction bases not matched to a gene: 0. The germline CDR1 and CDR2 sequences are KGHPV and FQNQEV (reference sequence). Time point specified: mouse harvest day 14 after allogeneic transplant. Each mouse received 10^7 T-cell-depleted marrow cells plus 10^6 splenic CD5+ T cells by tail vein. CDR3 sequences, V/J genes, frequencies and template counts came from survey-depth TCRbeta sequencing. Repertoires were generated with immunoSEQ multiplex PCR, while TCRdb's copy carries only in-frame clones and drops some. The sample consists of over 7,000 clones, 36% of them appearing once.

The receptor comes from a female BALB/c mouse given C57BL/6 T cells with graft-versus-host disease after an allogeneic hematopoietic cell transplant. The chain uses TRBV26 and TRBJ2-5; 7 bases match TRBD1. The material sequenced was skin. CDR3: CASSRDSQDTQYF. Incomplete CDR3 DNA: TGTGCCAGCAGTCGGGACAGCCAAGACACCCAGTAC.